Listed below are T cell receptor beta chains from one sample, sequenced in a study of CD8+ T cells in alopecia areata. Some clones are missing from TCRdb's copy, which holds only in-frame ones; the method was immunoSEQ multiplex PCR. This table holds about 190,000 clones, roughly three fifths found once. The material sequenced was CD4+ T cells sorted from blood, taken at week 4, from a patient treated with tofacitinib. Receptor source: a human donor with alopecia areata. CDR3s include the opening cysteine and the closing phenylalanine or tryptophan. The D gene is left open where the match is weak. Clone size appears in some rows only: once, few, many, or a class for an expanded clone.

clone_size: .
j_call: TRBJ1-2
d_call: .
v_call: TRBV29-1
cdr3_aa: CSVDSPYGYTF
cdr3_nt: TGCAGCGTTGACAGCCCCTATGGCTACACCTTC

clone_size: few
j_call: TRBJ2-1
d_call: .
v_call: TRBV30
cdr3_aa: CAWKRGGAPYRNEQFF
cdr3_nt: TGTGCCTGGAAAAGGGGGGGGGCCCCGTACCGCAATGAGCAGTTCTTC

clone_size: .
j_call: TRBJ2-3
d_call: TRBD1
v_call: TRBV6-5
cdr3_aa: CASSSSGTGGSDTQYF
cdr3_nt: TGTGCCAGCAGTTCCTCCGGGACAGGGGGGTCAGATACGCAGTATTTT

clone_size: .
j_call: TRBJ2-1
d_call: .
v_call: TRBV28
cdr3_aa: CASKQRAYNEQFF
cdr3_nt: TGTGCCAGCAAACAGCGGGCCTACAATGAGCAGTTCTTC

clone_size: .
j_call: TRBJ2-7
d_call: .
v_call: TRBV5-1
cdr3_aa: CASSSLAQARVNEQYF
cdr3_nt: TGCGCCAGCAGCAGTCTAGCGCAAGCCCGGGTTAACGAGCAGTACTTC

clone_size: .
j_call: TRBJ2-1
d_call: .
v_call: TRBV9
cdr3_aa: CASSVAGAYNEQFF
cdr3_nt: TGTGCCAGCAGCGTAGCGGGAGCCTACAATGAGCAGTTCTTC

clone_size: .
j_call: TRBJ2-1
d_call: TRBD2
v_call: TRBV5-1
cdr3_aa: CATRAGGTSYNEQFF
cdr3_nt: TGCGCCACCCGAGCGGGAGGTACCTCCTACAATGAGCAGTTCTTC

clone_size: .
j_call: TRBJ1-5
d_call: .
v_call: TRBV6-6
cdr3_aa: CASSYSINQPQHF
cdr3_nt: TGTGCCAGCAGTTACTCGATTAATCAGCCCCAGCATTTT

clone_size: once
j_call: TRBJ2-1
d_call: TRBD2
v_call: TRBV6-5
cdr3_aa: CASRGTSGINNEQFF
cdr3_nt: TGTGCCAGCCGGGGGACTAGCGGGATAAACAATGAGCAGTTCTTC

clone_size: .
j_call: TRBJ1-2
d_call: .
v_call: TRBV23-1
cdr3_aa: CASPPRRTNYGYTF
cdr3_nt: TGCGCCAGCCCGCCCCGGCGGACTAACTATGGCTACACCTTC

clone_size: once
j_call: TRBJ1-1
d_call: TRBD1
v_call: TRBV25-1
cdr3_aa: CASSEAAGGSEAFF
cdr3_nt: TGTGCCAGCAGTGAAGCGGCAGGGGGCTCTGAAGCTTTCTTT

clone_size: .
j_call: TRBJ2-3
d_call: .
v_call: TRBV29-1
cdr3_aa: CSVDSNTQYF
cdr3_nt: TGCAGCGTCGACAGTAATACGCAGTATTTT

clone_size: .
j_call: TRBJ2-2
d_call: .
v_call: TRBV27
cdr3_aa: CASSLGLPSTGELFF
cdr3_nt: TGTGCCAGCAGCTTAGGACTACCGAGCACCGGGGAGCTGTTTTTT

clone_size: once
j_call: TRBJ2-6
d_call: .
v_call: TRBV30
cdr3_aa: CAWSVGTNFLSGANVLTF
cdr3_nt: TGTGCCTGGAGTGTAGGGACCAACTTCCTCTCTGGGGCCAACGTCCTGACTTTC

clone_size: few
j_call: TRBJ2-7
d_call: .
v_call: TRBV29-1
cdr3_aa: CSVTTAPWSYEQYF
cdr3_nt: TGCAGCGTAACAACGGCCCCCTGGTCCTACGAGCAGTACTTC

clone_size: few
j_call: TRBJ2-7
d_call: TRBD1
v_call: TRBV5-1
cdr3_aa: CASSSDRASYEQYF
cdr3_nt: TGCGCCAGCAGCTCAGACAGGGCCTCCTACGAGCAGTACTTC